This record covers a single TCR beta chain. Unmatched junction bases numbered 11, after V lost 6 bases and J lost 8 bases. The CDR3 is 15 amino acids. Germline V CDR1 and CDR2: ENHRY, SYGVKD. The data originate from a study of technical replicates of blood from four donors. The data were produced by immunoSEQ multiplex PCR, yet TCRdb's version contains in-frame clones alone and is incomplete. This sample has 66,000 or so clones; almost 97% occur once, and the top ten carry just under 0.2%. Sequenced input: T cells isolated from PBMCs. The chain couples TRBV10-3 to TRBJ2-1, with 9 bases aligning to TRBD1. The TCR originated in a human donor in good health. The CDR3 coding sequence is TGTGCCATCAGCACCCCGGGACAGGGATTATATGAGCAGTTCTTC. Translation: CAISTPGQGLYEQFF.